This T cell receptor (beta chain) was sequenced for a study of T cell responses to AZD1222 COVID-19 vaccine (dated by TCRdb to about 2021). Context from the whole study: A total of 230 to 250 trial participants underwent TCR sequencing, of whom nearly 210 had received two doses of AZD1222 and about 25 had received two doses of the MenACWY control vaccine. Trial participants were enrolled by age into 18-55, 56-69 and 70-plus year subgroups, with around 150, 28 and 57 TCR-sequenced participants respectively. On the study overall, not on this receptor specifically: Spike-specific TCR breadth and depth rose significantly after two AZD1222 doses compared with day 0 and with MenACWY recipients. Only 5 to 7 AZD1222 recipients were SARS-CoV-2 seropositive at baseline, limiting conclusions about previously exposed vaccinees. Participants were mostly white British and included more females than males, and it was suggested by the authors that clonal diversity may have been underestimated. Nearly half of unique spike-specific TCRs reportedly recognized epitopes outside regions mutated in the B.1.351 and B.1.1.7 variants. The vaccine-associated CD4 TCRs covered the entire spike protein, and the dominant responses fell in regions 160-218 and 743-854. No day 14 peak-response samples were available, so repertoires were characterized only after the peak T cell response. In the small 56-69-year group, the increase in depth fell short of significance, most likely because of low power.

Points on this clone: Its cognate antigen has yet to be identified. One base away there is no much larger clone; base qualities are not given.

The CDR3 regions of human TCRbeta chains were analyzed by immunosequencing. From the authors' description of their analysis: Repertoire TCRs were matched against a reference library of SARS-CoV-2-specific TCRs generated with the MIRA antigen-specificity platform. Breadth meant the fraction of unique TCRs that were SARS-CoV-2-associated, whereas depth meant the fraction of total T cells that were SARS-CoV-2-associated. Using the MIRA data, each spike-specific TCR was mapped to the spike region that the TCR reacts to and placed in a CD4 or CD8 class. Log10-transformed breadth and depth values were compared by one-way ANOVA with Sidak's multiple comparisons tests. Here the immuneACCESS table is served through TCRdb, limited to in-frame sequences with V and J called. Missing clones are a known gap in these copies; in checked studies unresolved V genes cover under half, and the rest lacks a known reason. The V and J calls and clone size come from that table; D and trimming were worked out from the DNA. This sample lists 90,000 to 100,000 clones; 84% were detected once. The ten largest account for 13% to 15% of the sample.

The meaning of the sample's time point label: about 28 days (+/-7) after the second vaccine dose. Because spike-specific TCR depth and breadth did not differ between the two schedules, AZD1222 recipients who got a second dose at roughly 4 weeks were pooled with those who got a second dose at roughly 12 weeks. Samples from vaccinated people were obtained from the UK trials COV001 and COV002, which included a single-blind randomized controlled phase 2/3 trial of AZD1222 (ChAdOx1 nCoV-19) in healthy adults. Trial participant PBMC samples were collected at day 0 and day 28 after the second dose for TCRbeta chain sequencing. At the junction V is shortened by 0 bases and J by 10 bases, with 13 bases in between. Taken from the germline V gene, the CDR1 and CDR2 loops are SGHRS and YFSETQ. Its CDR3 holds 13 amino acids, cysteine through phenylalanine. The only DNA kept is the CDR3, 39 bases in frame from the first base.

The receptor was derived from an adult who received the AZD1222 COVID-19 vaccine. Material: peripheral blood, obtained 28 days after the second AZD1222 dose. This receptor chain uses TRBV5-1 and TRBJ1-2; the D gene is not confidently resolved. The DNA sequence is TGCGCCAGCAGCTTGGGGCGCCAGAGGGACTACACCTTC. It translates as CASSLGRQRDYTF.